This T cell receptor beta chain was sequenced for a study of human T cells and chemical hapten exposure listed by TCRdb under 2021. In terms of the full investigation: For sensitization, 2% DPC in acetone was applied to an approximately 2 cm by approximately 2 cm area of upper inner arm skin. The libraries were sequenced as a pool, and the TCR yield per sample differed mostly because of small variations in library volumes within the pool. Each blood RNA sample was used to sequence both TCR alpha and TCR beta chains. Blood for TCR sequencing was provided by twenty-nine alopecia patients at one to four time points (pre-sensitization, 2, 6 and 24 weeks). Blood was sampled from patients pre-sensitization (week 0) and at 2, 6 and about 24 weeks after DPC sensitization. Weekly therapeutic DPC doses were additionally applied to the scalp of patients throughout the approximately 24-week study period. Patch testing on the upper back used Finn chambers containing 0.01% DPC, with scoring done after 6 days according to International Contact Dermatitis Research Group standards. Peripheral blood TCR repertoire changes were tracked in vivo in alopecia patients during primary and secondary sensitization to the hapten diphenylcyclopropenone (DPC). Most of the patients in the cohort were female, and the cohort covered alopecia areata with under or over 50% scalp involvement, alopecia totalis and alopecia universalis. Study-wide findings and limitations: All patients had alopecia, a presumed autoimmune disease, so their immune response might differ from that of healthy individuals. A positive correlation was found between the number of PT1 expanded TCRs and patch test score, with significance reached at thresholds 8, 16 and 32 but not 4. After repeated subsampling, changes were observed in the strength of the expansion versus patch-test correlation and in the threshold at which the correlation became significant. The number of TCRs above 1 in 1000 frequency did not change with DPC sensitization; there was no evidence of global repertoire structure alterations. Expanded TCRs formed significantly more large CDR3 similarity clusters than pre-sensitization or healthy control sets, consistent with antigen-driven responses.

Ten or more counts support this clonotype. Its target antigen remains unknown. No base quality information exists; no much larger clone differs at one position. The library was produced with RACE. Sequencing was performed on a NextSeq 500. During library preparation, unique molecular identifiers were attached to individual cDNA molecules so that TCRs could be counted in a quantitative, reproducible way. Under the source paper's analysis protocol: A median of about 87,000 TCRs per sample was observed, with a range of 23,224 to 690,600. The Decombinator software suite was used to annotate V, J and CDR3 in the TCR reads. For the PS versus PT1 abundance plots, all samples were subsampled to the same number of TCRs (28,000). Expanded TCRs were defined as absent before sensitization and observed at least eight times at the 2-week time point. In TCRdb, the public reads were trimmed at Q25 with fastp and aligned with MiXCR, with productive beta chains retained. When rows share a CDR3 protein, they turn into one entry using the most common DNA and genes. For this entry, the V and J calls and clone size follow TCRdb and not the study's own pipeline. Here the sample has about 52,000 distinct CDR3 sequences; approximately 9.5% occur a single time. Approximately 10% of the sample is held by the ten biggest clonotypes.

Taken with the paper, the label for time point translates to: pre-sensitization, week 0. The meaning of the sample's treatment or condition label: therapeutic diphenylcyclopropenone sensitization with weekly scalp DPC. Total RNA was extracted from unfractionated whole blood that had been collected in Tempus Blood RNA tubes. At each patch-test visit, blood was drawn before the patch test was applied. Eligible patients were aged 18 to 70, diagnosed with alopecia, deemed suitable for DPC therapy, and excluded if pregnant. The source of this sequence is a woman aged 25 to 39 with alopecia areata. Some clones in this sample may be carry-over from other donors' samples. The specimen was whole blood, collected in connection with sensitization to the hapten diphenylcyclopropenone (DPC).

Here the CDR3 is given as CSARLETAGNEQYF. The sequence in DNA is TGCAGTGCTAGACTCGAGACAGCCGGAAACGAGCAGTACTTC. The chain was built from TRBV20-1 and TRBJ2-7, with TRBD1 perhaps the D gene, on 5 matching bases. The junction carries 16 bases between V and J, which are trimmed by 2 bases and 5 bases respectively. The germline V gene (reference sequence) yields DFQATT for CDR1 and SNEGSKA for CDR2. The CDR3 has 14 amino acids, counting the end cysteine and phenylalanine. Left in the record is the CDR3 DNA by itself, 42 bases read in frame from the first base.